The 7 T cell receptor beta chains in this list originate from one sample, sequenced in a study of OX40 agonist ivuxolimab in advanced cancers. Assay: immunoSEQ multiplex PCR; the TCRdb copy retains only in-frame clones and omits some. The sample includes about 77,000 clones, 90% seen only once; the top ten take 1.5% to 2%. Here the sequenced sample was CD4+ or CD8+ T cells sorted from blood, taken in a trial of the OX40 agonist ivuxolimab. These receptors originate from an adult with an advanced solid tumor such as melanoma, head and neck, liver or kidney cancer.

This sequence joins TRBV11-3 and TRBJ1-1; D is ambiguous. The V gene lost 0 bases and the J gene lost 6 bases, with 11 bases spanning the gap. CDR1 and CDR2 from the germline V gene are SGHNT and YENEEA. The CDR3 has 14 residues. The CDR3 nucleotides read TGTGCCAGCAGCTTAGACGCTTACAGCGCTGAAGCTTTCTTT. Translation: CASSLDAYSAEAFF.

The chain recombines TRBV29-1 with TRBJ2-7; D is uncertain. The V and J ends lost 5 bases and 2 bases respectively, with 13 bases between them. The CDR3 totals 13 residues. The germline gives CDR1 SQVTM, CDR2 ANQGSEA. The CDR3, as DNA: TGCAGCGTTCTGGGCGCCCTCACCTACGAGCAGTACTTC. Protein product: CSVLGALTYEQYF.

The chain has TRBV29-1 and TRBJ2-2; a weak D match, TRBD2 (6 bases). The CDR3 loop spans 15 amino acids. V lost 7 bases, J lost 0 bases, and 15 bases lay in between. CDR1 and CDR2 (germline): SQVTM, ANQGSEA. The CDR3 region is CSAQWEVTNTGELFF. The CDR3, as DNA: TGCAGCGCTCAATGGGAGGTAACGAACACCGGGGAGCTGTTTTTT.

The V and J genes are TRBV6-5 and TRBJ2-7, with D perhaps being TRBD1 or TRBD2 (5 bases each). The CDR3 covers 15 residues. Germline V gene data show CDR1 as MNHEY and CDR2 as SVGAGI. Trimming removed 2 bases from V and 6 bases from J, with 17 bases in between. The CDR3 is CASSYAPGQGVEQYF. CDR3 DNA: TGTGCCAGCAGTTACGCTCCGGGGCAAGGGGTCGAGCAGTACTTC.

Here the CDR3 reads CASNYGGAGQETQYF. The CDR3 coding sequence is TGTGCCAGCAACTACGGGGGGGCGGGCCAAGAGACCCAGTACTTC. The chain recombines TRBV6-6 with TRBJ2-5; TRBD2 matches at 8 bases. From germline, CDR1 is MNHNY and CDR2 SVGAGI (reference sequence). The length of the CDR3 is 15 residues. V lost 7 bases to trimming and J lost 1 base; unmatched junction nucleotides: 8.

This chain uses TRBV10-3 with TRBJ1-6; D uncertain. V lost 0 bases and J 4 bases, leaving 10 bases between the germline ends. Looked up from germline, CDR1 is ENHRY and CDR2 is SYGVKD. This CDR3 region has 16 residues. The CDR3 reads CAISESRGMYNSPLHF. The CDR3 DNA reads TGTGCCATCAGTGAGTCTCGAGGGATGTATAATTCACCCCTCCACTTT.

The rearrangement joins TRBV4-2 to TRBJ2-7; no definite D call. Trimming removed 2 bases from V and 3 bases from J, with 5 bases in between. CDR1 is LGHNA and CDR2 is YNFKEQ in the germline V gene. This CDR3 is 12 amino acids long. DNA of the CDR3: TGTGCCAGCAGCCAAAACTACTACGAGCAGTACTTC. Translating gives CASSQNYYEQYF.